This TCR beta chain was observed in a study of PD-1 blockade in classical Hodgkin lymphoma. Whole-study findings and limits: Complete responders possessed baseline diversity comparable to newly diagnosed patients. The causes of the repertoire differences, possibly disease activity or prior therapy, remain undefined.

Details on this clone: Its antigen is unknown.

Time point meaning: cycle 4 day 1 (C4D1), after more than five weeks of nivolumab. Every patient had relapsed following autologous stem cell transplantation, and cohorts differed in brentuximab vedotin exposure. Generated by immunoSEQ multiplex PCR, the TCRdb table keeps only in-frame clones and is missing some. The sample includes about 47,000 clones, 90% of them seen just once. Germline-derived CDR1 and CDR2 are LNHNV and YYDKDF (reference sequence). This CDR3 comprises 14 residues. V shed 3 bases and J 9 bases; nucleotides not matched to a gene: 3. This receptor was taken from a human donor with classical Hodgkin lymphoma. The gene calls are TRBV15 and TRBJ2-1, with 12 bases lining up with TRBD2. Sequencing was performed on peripheral blood mononuclear cells (PBMCs), taken before the fourth cycle of nivolumab. The CDR3 spells CATSSLAGGGEQFF. CDR3 DNA: TGTGCCACCAGCAGCCTAGCGGGAGGGGGTGAGCAGTTCTTC. The entire variable domain, with the rest obtained from reference TRBV15 and TRBJ2-1, is as follows: DAMVIQNPRYQVTQFGKPVTLSCSQTLNHNVMYWYQQKSSQAPKLLFHYYDKDFNNEADTPDNFQSRRPNTSFCFLDIRSPGLGDTAMYLCATSSLAGGGEQFFGPGTRLTVL.